One sample yielded the 17 T cell receptor beta chains listed below, sequenced in a study of T-cell reconstitution after alpha-beta-depleted transplantation in children (dated by TCRdb to 2016 to 2018). Receptors were amplified or captured by PCR. Sequenced on an Illumina HiSeq 2500. TCR libraries were prepared with molecular barcoding, using unique molecular identifiers to normalize TCRbeta repertoire quantification. In-frame beta chains were kept once TCRdb had trimmed the public reads at Q25 with fastp and called clones with MiXCR. Here each entry gathers all rows of one CDR3 protein and keeps the most common genes and DNA. In all, the sample holds roughly 190,000 distinct CDR3 sequences, and approximately 15% of those were seen once. The leading ten clones occupy less than 15% of the sample. The sample here was PBMCs from the stem cell graft donor, taken from the stem cell graft. The receptors were sampled from a human donor who donated a stem cell graft to a child with acute lymphoblastic leukemia.

Note on this clonotype: A much larger clone sits a single nucleotide away, making a read error possible. The J gene is TRBJ2-3, the V gene TRBV29-1, with D perhaps TRBD1 (7 bases). V lost 1 base to trimming and J lost 3 bases, with 11 bases between them. This CDR3 is built from 14 residues. Germline CDR1 SQVTM, CDR2 ANQGSEA. The CDR3 region is CSVEGRGETDTQYF. In DNA, the CDR3 is TGCAGCGTTGAAGGCAGGGGGGAGACAGATACGCAGTATTTT.

This clonotype was detected many times. V and J are TRBV5-6 and TRBJ2-7; TRBD2 might be the D (5 bases). V was clipped by 0 bases and J by 2 bases, with 9 bases between them. The germline V gene has CDR1 SGHDT and CDR2 YYEEEE. This CDR3 has 14 amino acids. The chain's CDR3 is CASSLDLATYEQYF. The CDR3 coding sequence is TGTGCCAGCAGCTTGGACCTAGCTACCTACGAGCAGTACTTC.

In this sample, this clonotype turned up many times. The J gene is TRBJ1-1, the V gene TRBV20-1, with 9 bases lining up with TRBD1. With 5 bases clipped from V and 12 bases from J, the junction kept 10 bases outside the gene matches. Germline lookup yields CDR1 DFQATT and CDR2 SNEGSKA (reference sequence). The CDR3 loop spans 12 amino acids. This CDR3 reads CSAPRTGVIPFF. The CDR3 DNA follows: TGCAGTGCTCCCCGGACAGGGGTGATCCCTTTCTTT.

The sample holds many counts of this clonotype. V and J are TRBV28 and TRBJ2-7; D remains ambiguous. The CDR3 consists of 12 residues. Germline V gives CDR1 MDHEN, CDR2 SYDVKM. V gave up 5 bases and J gave up 7 bases, with 12 bases separating them. CDR3 in DNA: TGTGCCAGCAGTCCCCGGCGGTGGGAGCAGTACTTC. Protein product: CASSPRRWEQYF. Variable domain in full (rest from reference TRBV28 and TRBJ2-7): DVKVTQSSRYLVKRTGEKVFLECVQDMDHENMFWYRQDPGLGLRLIYFSYDVKMKEKGDIPEGYSVSREKKERFSLILESASTNQTSMYLCASSPRRWEQYFGPGTRLTVT.

A few counts support this clonotype. The chain joins TRBV5-1 to TRBJ2-1; 10 bases align to TRBD2. Trimming cost V 2 bases and J 8 bases; bases outside gene matches: 13. The CDR3 sequence is 17 residues long. CDR1 and CDR2 from the germline V gene are SGHRS and YFSETQ. The CDR3 protein is CASSLSVAGGPGDEQFF. Written as DNA, the CDR3 is TGCGCCAGCAGCTTATCGGTAGCGGGAGGCCCTGGGGATGAGCAGTTCTTC.

This clonotype was seen at least ten times. The chain employs TRBV21-1 and TRBJ1-2; TRBD1 is taken as the D call from the table, unchecked against the DNA. TRBV21-1 is classified as a pseudogene. The CDR3 is 18 residues long. The CDR3 is CASSFTGTGGVGTDGYTF. Written as DNA, the CDR3 is TGTGCCAGCAGCTTCACCGGGACAGGGGGTGTCGGCACGGATGGCTACACCTTC.

This clonotype turned up a few times. The genes are TRBV7-9 and TRBJ1-5; tentatively, D is TRBD1 (5 bases). The CDR3 sequence is 15 residues long. Germline-derived CDR1 and CDR2 are SEHNR and FQNEAQ (reference sequence). V shed 1 base and J shed 6 bases, with 13 bases lying between them. In DNA, the CDR3 is TGTGCCAGCAGCTTAGGAGGGGATTTGGGTCAGCCCCAGCATTTT. Amino acid sequence: CASSLGGDLGQPQHF. The variable domain in full, completed from reference TRBV7-9 and TRBJ1-5, reads DTGVSQNPRHKITKRGQNVTFRCDPISEHNRLYWYRQTLGQGPEFLTYFQNEAQLEKSRLLSDRFSAERPKGSFSTLEIQRTEQGDSAMYLCASSLGGDLGQPQHFGDGTRLSIL.

This chain connects TRBV7-9 to TRBJ1-5; tentatively, D is TRBD1 (5 bases). V lost 0 bases and J 3 bases, leaving 9 bases between the germline ends. The CDR3 extends over 15 amino acids. Germline V gene sequence: CDR1 SEHNR, CDR2 FQNEAQ (reference sequence). CDR3 DNA sequence: TGTGCCAGCAGCTTAGCAGGAGGGGACAATCAGCCCCAGCATTTT. Protein sequence: CASSLAGGDNQPQHF.

This clonotype was counted at least ten times. The chain recombines TRBV29-1 with TRBJ1-2; a possible D gene is TRBD1 (5 bases). Germline V gene data show CDR1 as SQVTM and CDR2 as ANQGSEA. The CDR3 is 16 residues long. V was clipped by 4 bases and J by 0 bases, with 18 bases between them. The CDR3 coding sequence is TGCAGCGTTGGCCAGACAGACCGCCGCTCTAACTATGGCTACACCTTC. The encoded protein is CSVGQTDRRSNYGYTF. The full variable domain, completed using reference TRBV29-1 and TRBJ1-2, is SAVISQKPSRDICQRGTSLTIQCQVDSQVTMMFWYRQQPGQSLTLIATANQGSEATYESGFVIDKFPISRPNLTFSTLTVSNMSPEDSSIYLCSVGQTDRRSNYGYTFGSGTRLTVV.

In this sample, this clonotype turned up many times. This chain links TRBV5-1 with TRBJ1-1; 7 positions agree with TRBD1. The CDR3 has 14 amino acids. The V gene's germline CDR1 is SGHRS and CDR2 YFSETQ. V was clipped by 2 bases and J by 4 bases; unmatched bases: 5. The CDR3 loop reads CASSFSGTATEAFF. The CDR3 region has the DNA TGCGCCAGCAGCTTTTCCGGGACAGCCACTGAAGCTTTCTTT.

This sequence joins TRBV5-4 and TRBJ2-7; 8 bases map to TRBD1. Trimming removed 4 bases from V and 4 bases from J; junction bases left unmatched: 4. This CDR3 is built from 13 residues. Germline V lookup: CDR1 SGHNT, CDR2 YYREEE (reference sequence). CDR3 sequence reads: CASSRDRQYEQYF. In nucleotides, the CDR3 is TGTGCCAGCAGCCGGGACAGGCAATACGAGCAGTACTTC.

This clonotype was seen ten or more times. The rearrangement links TRBV29-1 to TRBJ2-5; 13 nucleotides agree with TRBD2. The junction had 10 bases not matched to a gene; V was cut back by 4 bases and J by 2 bases. The CDR3 consists of 17 residues. The V gene's germline CDR1 is SQVTM and CDR2 ANQGSEA. Here the CDR3 reads CSVAWTSGSSLQETQYF. CDR3 DNA: TGCAGCGTTGCCTGGACTAGCGGGAGTTCGTTACAAGAGACCCAGTACTTC.

The CDR3 spells CASSYLGQGANEQFF. CDR3 DNA sequence: TGTGCCAGCAGTTATTTAGGACAGGGGGCGAATGAGCAGTTCTTC. V gene TRBV6-5 combines with J gene TRBJ2-1, with 11 bases matching TRBD1. This CDR3 has 15 residues. V dropped 3 bases and J dropped 7; count of bases not matched to a gene: 5. The germline V gene has CDR1 MNHEY and CDR2 SVGAGI.

This chain links TRBV6-1 with TRBJ1-5; TRBD1 is a possible D gene (5 bases). The length of the CDR3 is 14 residues. The V end was cut by 6 bases, the J end by 3 bases, with 12 bases between. Germline V CDR1 and CDR2: MNHNS, SASEGT. CDR3 nucleotides: TGTGCCAGCAGCACGGGGCACCCCAATCAGCCCCAGCATTTT. Residues: CASSTGHPNQPQHF.

This clonotype was picked up many times. This chain joins TRBV11-2 and TRBJ2-5; D perhaps matches TRBD1 (6 bases). CDR3 length equals 15 residues. Looked up from germline, CDR1 is SGHAT and CDR2 is FQNNGV. Trimming cost V 5 bases and J 5 bases, with 18 bases left between them. The chain's CDR3 is CASSPGTRVGETQYF. In DNA form, the CDR3 reads TGTGCCAGCAGCCCTGGGACAAGGGTAGGGGAGACCCAGTACTTC.

The CDR3 sequence is CASRVRLDNYGYTF. The CDR3 bases are TGTGCCAGCAGGGTTCGGCTAGATAACTATGGCTACACCTTC. The rearrangement joins TRBV2 to TRBJ1-2; D uncertain. The germline V gene encodes CDR1 SNHLY and CDR2 FYNNEI. Trimming took off 6 bases at V and 1 base at J, with 12 bases between the two ends. The CDR3 length is 14 residues.

This clonotype was detected ten times or more. The J gene is TRBJ2-1, the V gene TRBV29-1; D uncertain. Germline CDR1 reads SQVTM; CDR2 reads ANQGSEA. Trimming pared 2 bases from V and 0 bases from J, leaving 14 bases between. This CDR3 has 16 residues. The CDR3 nucleotides read TGCAGCGTTGAAAATGTCGCAGTGCCCTCCTACAATGAGCAGTTCTTC. It encodes CSVENVAVPSYNEQFF.